This T cell receptor beta chain comes out of a study of blood T cell repertoires in COVID-19 (dated by TCRdb to between 2020 and 2021). About the investigation overall: The collaborator samples originated in the United States, Italy and Spain and spanned the acute and convalescent phases of COVID-19. Nearly every sample came with metadata listing a de-identified subject ID, COVID-19 status, age in years and sex. Where HLA class I and class II types were available, the types were taken from metadata supplied by the sample provider, not from assay-based typing. Subjects who had been exposed to COVID-19, were actively infected with it, or had recovered from it provided the deeply sampled blood TCRbeta repertoires that made up the dataset. The material from the prospective study consisted of cDNA or gDNA derived from T cells, B-cell-depleted T cells, or PBMCs. The samples were drawn from two sources: the first 160 participants of the ongoing ImmuneRACE study, and over 1,000 subjects contributed by 6 global collaborators. The repertoires were released in a freely available public database intended as a resource for research on the immune response to SARS-CoV-2. What the authors observed across the whole study: The amount of clinical and demographic metadata varied by source and participant and was provided uncurated.

Collaborating institutions collected whole blood in K2EDTA tubes following their own protocols. For TCRbeta analysis, collaborators shipped samples in one of three forms: frozen whole blood, isolated PBMCs, or DNA extracted from either of those sample types. This clone has just a few counts. No cognate antigen has been identified for it. Base qualities are not recorded, but no much larger clone differs from it by a single base. The immunoSEQ Assay, a bias-controlled multiplex PCR, was used to amplify TCRbeta CDR3 regions from genomic DNA. Per the authors' processing: The number of nucleated cells in each sample was estimated by amplification of reference gene primers within the assay. To quantify the absolute abundance of each unique TCRbeta CDR3 rearrangement, sequence reads were collapsed and filtered. For each sample, productive Simpson clonality was calculated as the square root of Simpson's diversity index across productive rearrangements. TCRdb took over this immuneACCESS table, retaining in-frame rearrangements with V and J assigned. Such tables are incomplete; in checked studies, under half of the missing clones stem from an unresolved V gene, and the remainder is unexplained. Clone size and V and J calls were adopted from that table, with D and trimming inferred from the DNA. In all, the sample holds 95,000 or so clones, and less than 90% of those were seen once. The ten largest make up approximately 1.2% of the sample.

CDR1 and CDR2 (GTSNPN, SVGIG) derive from the germline V gene (reference sequence). Germline trimming amounts to 5 bases on V and 7 bases on J, with 11 as the count of junction bases outside the gene matches. From the cysteine through the phenylalanine, the CDR3 covers 17 amino acids. CDR3 DNA only is kept here, 51 bases in frame from base 1. This receptor chain uses TRBV30 and TRBJ2-2; 15 middle bases align to TRBD2. The receptor comes from a man older than 75 with active or convalescent COVID-19. Sequencing used peripheral blood. The CDR3 region has the sequence CAWANRWGLAGGGELFF. In nucleotides, the sequence is TGTGCCTGGGCTAACCGGTGGGGACTAGCGGGAGGCGGGGAGCTGTTTTTT.